This TCR beta chain was captured by sequencing in a study of blood T cell repertoires in COVID-19. Seattle patients were enrolled during active infection and followed longitudinally. In the original analysis: The authors estimated nucleated cell counts from reference gene primer amplification. This table comes from immunoSEQ multiplex PCR, and its TCRdb copy is limited to in-frame clones, with some not included. V, J and clone size were drawn from that table, and D and trimming were deduced from the DNA. The sample holds 55,000 to 65,000 clones, 75% to 90% seen once. For this clone: The same CDR3 is also encoded by other DNA sequences in this sample.

J was trimmed by 0 bases and V by 9 bases; bases with no gene match: 2. The CDR3 loop spans 12 amino acids. The germline gives CDR1 SGHNT, CDR2 YENEEA. The rearrangement uses TRBV11-3 and TRBJ2-7, with TRBD1 matching over 7 bases. The sample taken for sequencing was peripheral blood. The sequence derives from a man aged 60 to 69 with COVID-19, enrolled during active disease. The CDR3 coding sequence is TGTGCCAGTCGGGACAGCTCCTACGAGCAGTACTTC. This sequence encodes CASRDSSYEQYF. The whole variable domain, remainder taken from reference TRBV11-3 and TRBJ2-7, is EAGVVQSPRYKIIEKKQPVAFWCNPISGHNTLYWYLQNLGQGPELLIRYENEEAVDDSQLPKDRFSAERLKGVDSTLKIQPAELGDSAVYLCASRDSSYEQYFGPGTRLTVT.